This T cell receptor (beta chain) is drawn from a study of Graves' ophthalmopathy and Graves' hyperthyroidism (dated by TCRdb to 2016 to 2019). About the investigation overall: A patient counted as having stable hyperthyroidism if there was no progression to ophthalmopathy within 18 months of follow-up. To tell Graves' ophthalmopathy apart from Graves' hyperthyroidism, and to predict which patients would progress to ophthalmopathy, the study relied on TCR beta repertoire signatures. In total, 135 blood samples were TCR-sequenced: around 42 ophthalmopathy, approximately 75 hyperthyroidism and roughly 17 hyperthyroidism-to-ophthalmopathy patients. To explore V-J signatures distinguishing ophthalmopathy from hyperthyroidism, a discovery set of about a hundred patients (43 ophthalmopathy, 55 to 60 stable hyperthyroidism) was enrolled. The independent validation cohort included 18 hyperthyroidism patients plus 17 patients who later progressed from hyperthyroidism to ophthalmopathy. In about 6 hyperthyroidism patients, T-cell repertoires of thyroid tissue and blood were compared. Following sample collection, hyperthyroidism patients were given methimazole at a starting dose of 30 mg daily, and ophthalmopathy patients were given high-dose intravenous methylprednisolone.

For repertoire sequencing, the TCR beta CDR3 regions were amplified from RNA transcripts. A first-round RT-PCR used HTBI primers with the Qiagen OneStep RT-PCR kit, followed by a second-round multiplex PCR, size selection and purification. Libraries were sequenced paired-end with 100 bp reads on an Illumina HiSeq2000. Per the original workflow: SOAPnuke was used to process the reads, throwing out any read that had adapters, had uncalled bases, had a mean Phred below 15, or lacked an exact constant-primer or identifier match. COPE v1.2.5 was used to merge high-quality paired reads. Each unique nucleotide sequence was treated as a clonotype, and MiTCR v1.1 was used to align the clonotypes to the IMGT TRB V, D and J references. The analysis was limited to V-J combinations with a frequency above 0.0001, which together covered around 99% of the repertoires. For each V-J combination, a TCR clonal expansion and chaos score was defined as the ratio of F50 clonal expansion to chaos observed in the TCRdist matrix. Welch's t-statistics and random forest were used to reduce the features to 13 V-J combinations, which were then used as input to a naive Bayes classifier. The similarity between thyroid and blood repertoires was quantified using the Morisita-Horn index. Through fastp at Q25 and MiXCR, TCRdb rebuilt clones from the public reads, retaining in-frame beta chains. Entries that share a CDR3 protein sequence are merged under the most common genes and DNA. What appears here as the V and J calls and clone size reflects TCRdb's work, not the paper's. A total of some 1.1 million distinct CDR3 sequences appear in this sample, 36% of them only once. The ten largest clones represent 11% of the sample.

Details on this clonotype: No antigen is known for it. The record has no base qualities; no much larger clone is one base away.

What the work shows at the level of the full study, not this receptor alone: No statistical method was used to predetermine the sample size, and group allocation was not hidden from the investigators. In validation, the model predicted ophthalmopathy progression with less than 71% sensitivity and 72.22% specificity; some 13 predicted patients were CT-confirmed with GO in a median of approximately 6.5 months. Most of the expanded thyroid clonotypes with a frequency above 0.001 were also detected in blood, and it was suggested that the thyroid immune response may be reflected by blood repertoires. The 13-signature model separated ophthalmopathy from stable hyperthyroidism with 85% to 90% sensitivity and around 81% specificity in cross-validation, and 80%/75% in the test set.

The hyperthyroidism patients were 18 to 65 years old and newly diagnosed, with a disease duration of less than 2 months. Anyone with other autoimmune diseases, uncontrolled infections, pregnancy or lactation was excluded from the study. Diagnosis relied on clinical symptoms, serum thyroxine, TRAb, thyroid ultrasound and orbital computed tomography. Trizol reagent was used to extract the total RNA, and its quality was then checked on an Agilent 2100 Bioanalyzer. Per the germline V gene (reference sequence), SEHNR is the CDR1 and FQNEAQ is the CDR2. The germline ends are 8 bases apart after V is trimmed by 6 bases and J by 8 bases. The CDR3 has 11 amino acids, counting the end cysteine and phenylalanine. Only the CDR3 part of the read is kept: 33 bases, read in frame from the first base.

The receptor was derived from an adult man with Graves' hyperthyroidism. The sample comprised peripheral blood or thyroid tissue (not recorded which). Rearrangement joined TRBV7-9 to TRBJ1-5; the D gene remains uncertain. The sequenced DNA: TGTGCCAGCAGTTTCCGGGAGCCCCAGCATTTT. This translates into CASSFREPQHF. The reference TRBV7-9 and TRBJ1-5 proteins fill in what lies around the CDR3, so the full variable domain reads DTGVSQNPRHKITKRGQNVTFRCDPISEHNRLYWYRQTLGQGPEFLTYFQNEAQLEKSRLLSDRFSAERPKGSFSTLEIQRTEQGDSAMYLCASSFREPQHFGDGTRLSIL.